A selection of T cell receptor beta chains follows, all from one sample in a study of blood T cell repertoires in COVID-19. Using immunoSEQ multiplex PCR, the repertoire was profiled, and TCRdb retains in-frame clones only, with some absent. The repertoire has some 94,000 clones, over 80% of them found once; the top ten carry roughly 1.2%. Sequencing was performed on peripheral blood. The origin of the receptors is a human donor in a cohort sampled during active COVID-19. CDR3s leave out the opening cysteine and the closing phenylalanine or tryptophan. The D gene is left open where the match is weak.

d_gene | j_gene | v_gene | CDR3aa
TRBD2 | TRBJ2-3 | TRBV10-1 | ASSESVAGGPDTQY
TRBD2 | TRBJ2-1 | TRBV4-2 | ASSQDSARLAGGGEQF
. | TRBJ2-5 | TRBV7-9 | ASSLVGDRDIQY
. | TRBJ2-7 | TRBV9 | ASSASGLQGNEQY
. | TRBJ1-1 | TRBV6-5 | ASRTDRNTEAF
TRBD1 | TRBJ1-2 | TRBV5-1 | ASSLTVQGGGYT
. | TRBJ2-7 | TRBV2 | ASRETASYEQY
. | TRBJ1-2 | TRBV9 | ASSASPGGARNYGYT
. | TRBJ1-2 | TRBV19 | ASSPSTNYGYT
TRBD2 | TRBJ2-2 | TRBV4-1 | ASSQDRTSGRVNTGELF
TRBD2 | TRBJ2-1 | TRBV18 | ASSPRTSGGGKYNEQF
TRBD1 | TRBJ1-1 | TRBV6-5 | ASSIDRGNTEAF
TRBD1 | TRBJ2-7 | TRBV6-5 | ASSPSTGVEQY
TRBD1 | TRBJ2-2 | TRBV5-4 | ASSFPGQGLSGKNTGELF
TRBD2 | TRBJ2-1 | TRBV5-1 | ASSWDAGAGNEQF
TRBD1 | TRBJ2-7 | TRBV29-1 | SVASGGAAQY
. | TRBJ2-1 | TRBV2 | ASSSILLKGEQF
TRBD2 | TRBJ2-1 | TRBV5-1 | ASSFGTSGRTYNEQF
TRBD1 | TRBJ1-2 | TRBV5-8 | ASSFDRGYGYT
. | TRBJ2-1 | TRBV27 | ASRRERGEQF
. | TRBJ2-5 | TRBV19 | ASSIGDSGQETQY
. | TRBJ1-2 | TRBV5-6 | ASSWGKGDPNYGYT
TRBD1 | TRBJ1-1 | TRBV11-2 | ASSPTGFSGSAF
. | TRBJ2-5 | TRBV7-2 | ASSSDRGETQY
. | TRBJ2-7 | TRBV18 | ASSPSNSYEQY
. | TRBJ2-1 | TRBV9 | ASSGTPEGATKF
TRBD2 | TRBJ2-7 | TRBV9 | ASSASIGLGLYEQY
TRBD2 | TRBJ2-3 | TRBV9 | ASSVVEGGPTDTQY
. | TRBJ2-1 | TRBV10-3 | AITSGQPGTLYNEQF
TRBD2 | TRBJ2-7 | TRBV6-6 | ASSKLSGGSSYEQY